What follows are 5 T cell receptor beta chains derived from one specimen sequenced in a study of blood T cell repertoires in COVID-19 (TCRdb year 2020). The library was made by the immunoSEQ multiplex PCR assay. As stored in TCRdb, this immuneACCESS dataset retains in-frame rearrangements with V and J assigned. A fraction of the clones does not appear; measured against another copy, unresolved V genes explain less than half of the discrepancy, and the remainder lacks a known reason. This sample holds 65,000 to 85,000 clones; roughly 84% were observed only once. Around 9.9% of the sample is in the top ten clones. The sample comprised peripheral blood. These receptors were collected from a woman aged 18-29 years with acute or convalescent COVID-19.

The chain uses TRBV5-8 and TRBJ1-5; D uncertain. CDR3 length: 14 residues. Germline lookup yields CDR1 SGHTS and CDR2 YDEGEE. The V end was cut by 0 bases, the J end by 6 bases, with 10 bases between. The CDR3 protein is CASSLVRGGQPQHF. In DNA form, the CDR3 reads TGTGCCAGCAGCTTGGTGCGGGGAGGTCAGCCCCAGCATTTT.

The CDR3 protein is CASSENLGQSTDTQYF. The CDR3 DNA reads as TGCGCCAGCAGCGAGAATTTGGGACAAAGCACAGATACGCAGTATTTT. The chain combines TRBV5-1 with TRBJ2-3; weak D call: TRBD1 (6 bases). Germline V CDR1 and CDR2: SGHRS, YFSETQ. V shed 4 bases and J shed 0 bases, with 15 bases lying between them. This CDR3 comprises 16 residues.

In this sample, this clone turned up a few times. V gene TRBV9 combines with J gene TRBJ2-2, with 8 bases matching TRBD1. V shed 3 bases and J 2 bases; nucleotides not matched to a gene: 6. The length of the CDR3 is 16 residues. CDR1 and CDR2 (germline): SGDLS, YYNGEE. The CDR3 nucleotides are TGTGCCAGCAGCGCCCTCGACAGGGGAAACACCGGGGAGCTGTTTTTT. Amino acid sequence: CASSALDRGNTGELFF.

This chain connects TRBV10-3 to TRBJ2-1; 12 nucleotides line up with TRBD2. There are 17 residues in the CDR3. J lost 2 bases, V lost 2 bases, and 4 bases had no gene match. Germline CDR1 is ENHRY and CDR2 is SYGVKD. CDR3 bases: TGTGCCATCAGTGAGGGGACTAGCGGGCGACCCTACAATGAGCAGTTCTTC. Translating it yields CAISEGTSGRPYNEQFF.

This clone was seen a single time. The rearrangement joins TRBV19 to TRBJ1-5, with D hard to call. V dropped 5 bases and J dropped 1 base, with 6 bases sitting between them. The CDR3 runs to 13 residues. CDR1 is LNHDA and CDR2 is SQIVND in the germline V gene (reference sequence). CDR3 region: CASSDNSNQPQHF. The CDR3 nucleotides read TGTGCCAGTAGTGACAACAGCAATCAGCCCCAGCATTTT.